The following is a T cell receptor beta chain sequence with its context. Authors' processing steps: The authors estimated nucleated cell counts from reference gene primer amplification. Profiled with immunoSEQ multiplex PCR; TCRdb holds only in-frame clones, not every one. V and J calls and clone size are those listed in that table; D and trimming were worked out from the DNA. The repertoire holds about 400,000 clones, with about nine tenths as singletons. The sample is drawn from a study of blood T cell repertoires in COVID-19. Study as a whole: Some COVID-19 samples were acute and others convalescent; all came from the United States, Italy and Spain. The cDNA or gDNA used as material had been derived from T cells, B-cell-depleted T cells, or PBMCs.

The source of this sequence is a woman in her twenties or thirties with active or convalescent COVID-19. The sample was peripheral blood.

CDR3 region: CASSHPSSGISYEQYF. The DNA of the CDR3 is TGTGCCAGCAGTCACCCCAGTAGCGGGATCTCCTACGAGCAGTACTTC. The chain couples TRBV3-1 (or the pseudogene TRBV3-2) to TRBJ2-7, with 8 bases that match TRBD2. This CDR3 comprises 16 residues. Germline-derived CDR1 and CDR2 are LGHDT and YNNKEL (reference sequence). V was clipped by 6 bases and J by 0 bases; unmatched bases: 10.